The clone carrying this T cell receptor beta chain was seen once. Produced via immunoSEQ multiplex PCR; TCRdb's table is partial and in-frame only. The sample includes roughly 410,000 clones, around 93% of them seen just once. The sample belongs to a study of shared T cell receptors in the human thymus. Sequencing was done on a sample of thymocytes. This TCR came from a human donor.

The CDR3 DNA reads as TGCGCCAGCAGTGAAAGGGGTCACGGGTGGAATGAAAAACTGTTTTTT. Translation gives CASSERGHGWNEKLFF. V is TRBV10-2 and J is TRBJ1-4; maybe TRBD1 (5 bases). Trimming pared 3 bases from V and 5 bases from J, leaving 16 bases between. The CDR3 is 16 residues long. Germline CDR1 WSHSY, CDR2 SAAADI.